Described below is a single T cell receptor beta chain sequence and its context. This entry comes from a study of tumor-infiltrating lymphocytes in primary liver carcinoma. Background on the study: The patient group consisted of men and women aged 30 to 69 years.

A constant-region primer served to make TCR beta cDNA from roughly 540 ng total RNA. Slightly modified ARM-PCR served as the procedure for the TCR beta libraries. These libraries came from three rounds of nested multiplex PCR. A single record per CDR3 protein comes from TCRdb applying MiXCR to the multiplex PCR reads. The table records tens of thousands of distinct CDR3 sequences, about 70% of them present only once. Investigators took RNA and DNA out together from about 20-30 mg of unsorted bulk tissue. Patients' primary liver carcinoma was surgically resected. Every tumor contributed samples taken at five separate regions. The sequence derives from a man aged 35-49 years with primary liver carcinoma and hepatitis B virus infection. Sequenced material: liver tumor tissue from sampling region 2. Described subset: tumor region T2, inferior pole.

CDR3 sequence reads: CACSMGLAGVEQFF. For the CDR3, the DNA is TGTGCCTGTAGCATGGGACTAGCGGGAGTCGAGCAGTTCTTC. J is TRBJ2-1 and V is TRBV12-3 or TRBV12-4, with 14 positions matching TRBD2. V lost 11 bases and J lost 10; bases outside the gene matches: 10. This CDR3 has 14 amino acids.